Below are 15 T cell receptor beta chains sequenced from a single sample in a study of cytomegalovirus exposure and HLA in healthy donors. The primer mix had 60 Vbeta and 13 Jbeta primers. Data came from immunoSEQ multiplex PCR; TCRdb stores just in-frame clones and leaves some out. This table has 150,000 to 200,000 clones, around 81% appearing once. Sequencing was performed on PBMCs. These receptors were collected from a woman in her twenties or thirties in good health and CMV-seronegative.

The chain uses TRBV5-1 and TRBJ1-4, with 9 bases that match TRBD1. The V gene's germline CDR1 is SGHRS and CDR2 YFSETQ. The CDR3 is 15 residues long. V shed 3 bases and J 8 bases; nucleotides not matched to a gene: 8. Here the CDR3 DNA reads TGCGCCAGCAGCTCAATGACAGGGGGATCGGAAAAACTGTTTTTT. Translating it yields CASSSMTGGSEKLFF. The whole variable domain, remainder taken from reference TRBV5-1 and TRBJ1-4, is KAGVTQTPRYLIKTRGQQVTLSCSPISGHRSVSWYQQTPGQGLQFLFEYFSETQRNKGNFPGRFSGRQFSNSRSEMNVSTLELGDSALYLCASSSMTGGSEKLFFGSGTQLSVL.

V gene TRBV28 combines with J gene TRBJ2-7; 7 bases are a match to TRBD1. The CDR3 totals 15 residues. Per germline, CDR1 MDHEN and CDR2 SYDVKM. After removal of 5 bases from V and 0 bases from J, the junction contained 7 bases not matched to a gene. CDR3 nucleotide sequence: TGTGCCAGCAGTCGTGTCCCAGGGGGCTCCTACGAGCAGTACTTC. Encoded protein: CASSRVPGGSYEQYF.

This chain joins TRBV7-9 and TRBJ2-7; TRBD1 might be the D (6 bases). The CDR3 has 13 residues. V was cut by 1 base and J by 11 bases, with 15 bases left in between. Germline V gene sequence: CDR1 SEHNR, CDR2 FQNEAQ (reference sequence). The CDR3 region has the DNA TGTGCCAGCAGCTTAGGCGAGGACAGCGTCGAGTACTTC. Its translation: CASSLGEDSVEYF.

CDR3 sequence (DNA): TGTGCCAGCAGCGGGGGACAGGGGATACCATACGGTACAGATACGCAGTATTTT. Encoded protein: CASSGGQGIPYGTDTQYF. The rearrangement uses TRBV5-5 and TRBJ2-3; TRBD1 agrees at 10 bases. The length of the CDR3 is 18 residues. Germline V gene lookup returns CDR1 SGHKS and CDR2 YYEKEE (reference sequence). V gave up 4 bases and J gave up 3 bases; unmatched junction bases: 14.

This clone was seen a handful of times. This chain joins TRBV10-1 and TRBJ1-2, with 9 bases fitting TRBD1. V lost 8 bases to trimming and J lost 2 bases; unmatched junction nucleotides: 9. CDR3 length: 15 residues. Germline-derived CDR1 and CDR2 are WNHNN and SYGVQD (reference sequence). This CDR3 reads CASRDRETQNYGYTF. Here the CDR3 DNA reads TGCGCCAGCCGGGACAGGGAAACCCAGAACTATGGCTACACCTTC.

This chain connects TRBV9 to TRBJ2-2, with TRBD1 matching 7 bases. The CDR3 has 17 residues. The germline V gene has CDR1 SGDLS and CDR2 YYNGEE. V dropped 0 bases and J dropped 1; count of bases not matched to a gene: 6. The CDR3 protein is CASSVGGQGVNTGELFF. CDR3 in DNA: TGTGCCAGCAGCGTAGGGGGCCAGGGGGTGAACACCGGGGAGCTGTTTTTT.

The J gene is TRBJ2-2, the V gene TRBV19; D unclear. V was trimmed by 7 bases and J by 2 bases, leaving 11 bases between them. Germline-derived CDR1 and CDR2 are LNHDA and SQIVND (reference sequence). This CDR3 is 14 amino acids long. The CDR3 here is CASTLRHNTGELFF. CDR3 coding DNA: TGTGCCAGTACCTTGAGGCATAACACCGGGGAGCTGTTTTTT.

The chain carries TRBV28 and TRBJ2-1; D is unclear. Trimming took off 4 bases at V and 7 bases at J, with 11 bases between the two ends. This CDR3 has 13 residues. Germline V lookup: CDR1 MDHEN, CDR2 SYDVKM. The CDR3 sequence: CASSSPGWNEQFF. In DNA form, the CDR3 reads TGTGCCAGCAGTTCCCCCGGGTGGAATGAGCAGTTCTTC.

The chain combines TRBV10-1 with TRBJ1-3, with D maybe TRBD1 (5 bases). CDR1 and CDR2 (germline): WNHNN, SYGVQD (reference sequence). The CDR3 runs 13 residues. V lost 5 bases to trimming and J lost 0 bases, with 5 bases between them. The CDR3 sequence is CASSQGSGNTIYF. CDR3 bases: TGCGCCAGCAGTCAGGGCTCTGGAAACACCATATATTTT.

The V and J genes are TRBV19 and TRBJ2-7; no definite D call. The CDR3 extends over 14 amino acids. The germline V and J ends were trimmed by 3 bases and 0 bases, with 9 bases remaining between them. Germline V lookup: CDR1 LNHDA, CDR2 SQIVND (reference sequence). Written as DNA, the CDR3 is TGTGCCAGTAGTATCGCGGAAAGCTCCTACGAGCAGTACTTC. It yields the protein CASSIAESSYEQYF.

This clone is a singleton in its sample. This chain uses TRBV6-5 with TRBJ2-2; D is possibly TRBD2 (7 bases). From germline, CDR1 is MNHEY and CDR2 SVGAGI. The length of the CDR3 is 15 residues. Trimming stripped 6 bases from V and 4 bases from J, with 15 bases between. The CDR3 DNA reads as TGTGCCAGCAGGGCGGGGGCGCTGGGCACCGGGGAGCTGTTTTTT. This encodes CASRAGALGTGELFF.

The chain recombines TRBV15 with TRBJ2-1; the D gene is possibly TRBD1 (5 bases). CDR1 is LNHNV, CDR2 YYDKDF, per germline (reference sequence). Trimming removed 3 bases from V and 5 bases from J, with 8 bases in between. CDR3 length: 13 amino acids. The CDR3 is CATSRGRNNEQFF. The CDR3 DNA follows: TGTGCCACCAGCAGGGGGCGAAACAATGAGCAGTTCTTC. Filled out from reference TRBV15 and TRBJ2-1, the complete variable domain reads DAMVIQNPRYQVTQFGKPVTLSCSQTLNHNVMYWYQQKSSQAPKLLFHYYDKDFNNEADTPDNFQSRRPNTSFCFLDIRSPGLGDTAMYLCATSRGRNNEQFFGPGTRLTVL.

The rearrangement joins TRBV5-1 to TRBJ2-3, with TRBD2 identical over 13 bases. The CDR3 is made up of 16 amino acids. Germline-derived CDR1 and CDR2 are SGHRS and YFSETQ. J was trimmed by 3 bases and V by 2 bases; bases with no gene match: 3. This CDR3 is CASSLGLAGDTDTQYF. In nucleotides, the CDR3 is TGCGCCAGCAGCTTAGGACTAGCGGGAGATACAGATACGCAGTATTTT.

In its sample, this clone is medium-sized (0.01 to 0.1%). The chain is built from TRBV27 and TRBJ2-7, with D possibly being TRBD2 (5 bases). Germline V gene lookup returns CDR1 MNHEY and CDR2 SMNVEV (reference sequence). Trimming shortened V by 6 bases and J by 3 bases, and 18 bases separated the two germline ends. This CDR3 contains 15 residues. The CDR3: CASSLTGSGIYEQYF. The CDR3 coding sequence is TGTGCCAGCAGCTTAACGGGTTCGGGGATCTACGAGCAGTACTTC.

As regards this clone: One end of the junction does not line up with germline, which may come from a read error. CDR3 sequence reads: CSSSLGPSEHTGELFF. DNA of the CDR3: TGTTCCAGCAGCTTAGGCCCTAGCGAACACACCGGGGAGCTGTTTTTT. The chain joins TRBV7-9 to TRBJ2-2; maybe TRBD2 (6 bases). The germline CDR1 and CDR2 sequences are SEHNR and FQNEAQ (reference sequence). The CDR3 runs to 16 residues.